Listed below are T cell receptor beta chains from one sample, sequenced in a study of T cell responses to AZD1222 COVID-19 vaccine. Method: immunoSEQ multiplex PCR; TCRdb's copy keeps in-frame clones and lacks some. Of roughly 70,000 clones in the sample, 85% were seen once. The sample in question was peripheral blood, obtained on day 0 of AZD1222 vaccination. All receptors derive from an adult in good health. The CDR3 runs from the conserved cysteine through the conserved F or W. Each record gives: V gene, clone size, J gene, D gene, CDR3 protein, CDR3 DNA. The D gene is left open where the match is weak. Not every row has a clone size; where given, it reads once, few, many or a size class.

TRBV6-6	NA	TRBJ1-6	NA	CASSRGEQRGYNSPLHF	TGTGCCAGCAGTCGGGGAGAACAGAGGGGCTATAATTCACCCCTCCACTTT
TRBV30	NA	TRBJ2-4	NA	CAWSREENIQYF	TGTGCCTGGAGTCGGGAAGAGAACATTCAGTACTTC
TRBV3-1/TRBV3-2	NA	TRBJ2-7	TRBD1	CASSQGQGLYEQYF	TGTGCCAGCAGCCAAGGACAGGGTCTCTACGAGCAGTACTTC
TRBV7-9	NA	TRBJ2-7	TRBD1	CASSLGGQGTYEQYF	TGTGCCAGCAGCTTAGGGGGACAGGGAACCTACGAGCAGTACTTC
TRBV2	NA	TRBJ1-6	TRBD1	CASSEAGTEDSPLHF	TGTGCCAGCAGTGAAGCCGGGACAGAGGATTCACCCCTCCACTTT
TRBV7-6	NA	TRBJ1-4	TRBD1	CASSLTGTGGEKLFF	TGTGCCAGCAGCTTAACCGGGACAGGGGGAGAAAAACTGTTTTTT
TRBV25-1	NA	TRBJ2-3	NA	CASKSLDTQYF	TGTGCCAGCAAAAGTTTAGATACGCAGTATTTT
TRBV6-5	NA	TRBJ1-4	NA	CASSLGTTNEKLFF	TGTGCCAGCAGCCTCGGTACAACTAATGAAAAACTGTTTTTT
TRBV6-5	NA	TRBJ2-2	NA	CASRDSNTGELFF	TGTGCGTCGAGGGATTCGAACACCGGGGAGCTGTTTTTT
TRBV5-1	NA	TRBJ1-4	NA	CASSLDGVANEKLFF	TGCGCCAGCAGCTTGGACGGGGTAGCTAATGAAAAACTGTTTTTT
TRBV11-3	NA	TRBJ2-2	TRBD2	CASSFSGRAGELFF	TGTGCCAGCAGCTTTAGCGGGAGGGCCGGGGAGCTGTTTTTT
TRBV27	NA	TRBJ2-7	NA	CASSFFQGGTGVYEQYF	TGTGCCAGCAGTTTCTTCCAGGGGGGCACGGGTGTCTACGAGCAGTACTTC
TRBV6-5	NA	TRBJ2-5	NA	CASGGRWQTQYF	TGTGCCAGCGGGGGACGGTGGCAGACCCAGTACTTC
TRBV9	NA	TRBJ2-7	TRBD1	CASSVQTGVDEQYF	TGTGCCAGCAGCGTCCAGACAGGGGTCGACGAGCAGTACTTC
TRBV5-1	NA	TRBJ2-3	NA	CASSVSWPTDTQYF	TGCGCCAGCAGCGTGAGCTGGCCCACAGATACGCAGTATTTT
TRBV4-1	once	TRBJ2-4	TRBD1	CASRGPNTGTEAKNIQYF	TGCGCCAGCAGGGGTCCGAATACCGGGACAGAAGCCAAAAACATTCAGTACTTC
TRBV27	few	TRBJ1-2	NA	CASSLSVRRYGYTF	TGTGCCAGCAGTTTATCGGTCAGGCGCTATGGCTACACCTTC
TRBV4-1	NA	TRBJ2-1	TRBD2	CASSQDLSGIKEQFF	TGCGCCAGCAGCCAAGATCTGAGCGGGATAAAAGAGCAGTTCTTC
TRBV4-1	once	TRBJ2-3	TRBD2	CASSQLAGGTDTQYF	TGCGCCAGCAGCCAACTAGCGGGGGGCACAGATACGCAGTATTTT
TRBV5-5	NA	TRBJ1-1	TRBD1	CASSLVGTGLEAFF	TGTGCCAGCAGCTTGGTCGGGACAGGCCTTGAAGCTTTCTTT
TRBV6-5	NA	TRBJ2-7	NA	CASMAVYEQYF	TGTGCCAGCATGGCGGTCTACGAGCAGTACTTC
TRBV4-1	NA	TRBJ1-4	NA	CASSQERAATNEKLFF	TGCGCCAGCAGCCAAGAGAGGGCAGCAACTAATGAAAAACTGTTTTTT
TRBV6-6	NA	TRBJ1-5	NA	CASSPGGSNQPQHF	TGTGCCAGCAGTCCCGGGGGGAGCAATCAGCCCCAGCATTTT
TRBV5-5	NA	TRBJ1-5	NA	CASSLRAGDSNQPQHF	TGTGCCAGCAGCTTGCGCGCAGGGGATAGCAATCAGCCCCAGCATTTT
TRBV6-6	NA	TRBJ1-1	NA	CASSLRQGSSPEAFF	TGTGCCAGCAGCCTAAGGCAGGGGAGTAGCCCTGAAGCTTTCTTT
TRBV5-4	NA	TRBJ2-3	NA	CASSSSTDTQYF	TGTGCCAGCAGTTCTAGCACAGATACGCAGTATTTT
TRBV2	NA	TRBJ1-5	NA	CASSAGPRQPQHF	TGTGCCAGCAGTGCGGGGCCCAGGCAGCCCCAGCATTTT
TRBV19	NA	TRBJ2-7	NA	CASSATGSYEQYF	TGTGCCAGTTCGGCAACAGGATCCTACGAGCAGTACTTC
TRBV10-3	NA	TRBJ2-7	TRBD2	CAISESVGGPGYEQYF	TGTGCCATCAGTGAGTCGGTGGGAGGGCCCGGTTACGAGCAGTACTTC
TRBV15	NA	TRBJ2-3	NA	CATSREGRGGTDTQYF	TGTGCCACCAGCAGAGAGGGGAGAGGGGGAACAGATACGCAGTATTTT
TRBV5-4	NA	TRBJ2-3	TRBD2	CASRSSGRAVTDTQYF	TGTGCCAGCAGATCTAGCGGGAGGGCGGTGACAGATACGCAGTATTTT
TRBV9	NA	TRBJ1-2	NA	CASSVGNYGYTF	TGTGCCAGCAGCGTAGGTAACTATGGCTACACCTTC
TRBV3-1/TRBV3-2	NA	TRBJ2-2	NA	CASSPKPLNTGELFF	TGTGCCAGCAGCCCCAAACCCCTGAACACCGGGGAGCTGTTTTTT
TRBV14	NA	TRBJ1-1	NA	CASSQRLSRGAEAFF	TGTGCCAGCAGTCAACGACTCTCCCGAGGGGCTGAAGCTTTCTTT
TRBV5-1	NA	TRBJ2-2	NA	CASSPLPLPTGELFF	TGCGCCAGCAGCCCTCTACCTCTCCCCACCGGGGAGCTGTTTTTT
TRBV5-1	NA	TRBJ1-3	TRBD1	CASSLLGDRGKGNTIYF	TGCGCCAGCAGCTTGCTTGGCGACAGGGGAAAAGGAAACACCATATATTTT
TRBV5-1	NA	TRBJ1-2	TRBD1	CASSHGTGSGGYTF	TGCGCCAGCAGCCACGGGACAGGGAGTGGCGGCTACACCTTC
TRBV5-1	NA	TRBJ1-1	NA	CASSLSKNTEAFF	TGCGCCAGCAGCTTGAGCAAGAACACTGAAGCTTTCTTT
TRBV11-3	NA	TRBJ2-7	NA	CASSLAGDSTTYEQYF	TGTGCCAGCAGCTTAGCGGGGGACTCTACCACCTACGAGCAGTACTTC
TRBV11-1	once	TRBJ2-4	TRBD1	CASSFGTDLAKNIQYF	TGTGCCAGCAGCTTCGGGACAGACCTAGCCAAAAACATTCAGTACTTC
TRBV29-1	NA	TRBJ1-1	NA	CSVFWGGSTEAFF	TGCAGCGTATTCTGGGGGGGGAGCACTGAAGCTTTCTTT
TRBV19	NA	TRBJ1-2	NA	CASMIGSNSNYGYTF	TGTGCCAGTATGATTGGTTCCAATTCTAACTATGGCTACACCTTC
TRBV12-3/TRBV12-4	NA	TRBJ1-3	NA	CASSPGSGNTIYF	TGTGCCAGCAGCCCCGGTTCTGGAAACACCATATATTTT